This T cell receptor (beta chain) was sequenced during a study of CD8+ T cells in alopecia areata (dated by TCRdb to 2016 to 2019). Notes on the research overall: To study T cell clonal expansion in alopecia areata, the researchers applied high-throughput TCRbeta sequencing to both the C3H/HeJ mouse model and human patients. TCRbeta CDR3 regions were amplified by immunoSEQ multiplex PCR using 35 Vbeta forward and 13 Jbeta reverse primers. On the human side, TCRbeta sequencing was run on scalp tissue and on sorted CD4+ and CD8+ peripheral blood T cells from healthy controls and from alopecia areata patients with either patchy or totalis/universalis disease. The RNA source kit depended on sample type: the PAXgene miRNA kit for fixed scalp, the miRNeasy kit for PBMCs, and the RNeasy kit for mouse skin. Scalp clonality was compared across normal scalp (n=4), patchy alopecia areata scalp (n=8), and alopecia totalis/universalis scalp (n=8). The research as a whole found: Resident alphabeta T cells in normal human skin are also sequenced, complicating scalp TCR repertoire analysis, unlike mouse skin dominated by gammadelta T cells. Compared with normal scalp, lesional scalp had higher clonality and more expanded CD8+ clones, particularly in alopecia totalis/universalis, a pattern that suggests antigenic drive. Compared with mice, TCR sequences shared between patients were less clear, possibly partly because of HLA diversity across the patient population.

After PBMCs were isolated by density centrifugation and stained for CD3, CD4 and CD8, a FACSAria was used to sort CD4+ and CD8+ T cells. Unaffected controls provided scalp biopsies and blood samples. Worth noting for this clone: There is no known antigen for this receptor. Base qualities are not provided; no much larger clone lies one nucleotide away.

Preparation of the library involved the immunoSEQ multiplex PCR assay. To provide template for TCR sequencing, every sample had RNA extracted and reverse transcribed into cDNA. First-strand cDNA was synthesized with SuperScript III using a 2:1 mix of oligo-dT and random hexamers. A synthetic immune receptor repertoire was used to gauge amplification bias, and whatever bias remained was removed computationally. The published analysis was carried out like this. Raw reads were preprocessed to remove errors, and CDR3 was defined according to IMGT conventions as the region from the conserved cysteine to phenylalanine. To get clonality, Shannon entropy was normalized by log2 of the number of productive unique TCRs and the result was subtracted from 1. Scalp TCRbeta sequences were cross-referenced with sorted blood CD4 and CD8 repertoires so that the CD4 or CD8 identity of scalp clones could be inferred. This is the immuneACCESS table as TCRdb keeps it, with only in-frame sequences that have V and J called. A part of the clones is gone; compared with another copy, unresolved V genes explain less than half, and the rest is unexplained. V and J calls and clone size follow that table, whereas D and trimming were derived from the DNA. This sample holds about 110,000 clones; approximately 63% were observed only once. The top ten hold 20% of the sample.

V has 8 bases trimmed and J has 0 bases trimmed; junction bases matching no gene number 13. Looking up the germline V gene yields CDR1 SNHLY and CDR2 FYNNEI. The CDR3 measures 17 amino acids from cysteine to phenylalanine. Only the CDR3 DNA is retained, 51 bases long and in frame from the first base. The chain employs TRBV2 and TRBJ1-5; 7 bases in the middle match TRBD1. The sample taken for sequencing was CD8+ T cells sorted from blood. This TCR was sampled from a human donor in good health. The CDR3 sequence is CASGLGTARYSNQPQHF. At the DNA level, the sequence is TGTGCCAGCGGACTAGGGACAGCTAGATATAGCAATCAGCCCCAGCATTTT.